What follows is one TCR beta chain and its context. This specimen belongs to a study of technical replicates of blood from a handful of donors. Sequencing used immunoSEQ multiplex PCR; TCRdb keeps in-frame clones, though not all of them. The sample consists of tens of thousands of clones, about 91% of them appearing once. This CDR3 spans 15 amino acids. Trimming at V came to 8 bases and at J to 5 bases, leaving 13 bases not matched to a gene. Per the germline V gene, CDR1 is MDHEN and CDR2 is SYDVKM. Source material: T cells isolated from PBMCs. This TCR came from a human donor in good health. The chain employs TRBV28 and TRBJ2-3; TRBD2 matches at 7 bases. The CDR3 region has the DNA TGTGCCAGCCAAGACACTAGCGAAGCCGGAGATACGCAGTATTTT. Its protein product is CASQDTSEAGDTQYF.